The rows below give T cell receptor beta chains drawn from one sample of a study of response to subunit inactivated influenza vaccine. TCRdb used MiXCR to reprocess the RT-PCR reads, holding one entry per CDR3 protein. The data show over 650,000 distinct CDR3 sequences, around 20% seen once. This material consisted of PBMCs from blood, taken about 5 days after vaccination. The receptors shown here come from a man aged 50-60 years who received an inactivated influenza vaccine. The CDR3 runs from the conserved cysteine through the conserved F or W. D genes are given only for firm matches. Not every row has a clone size; where given, it reads once, few, many or a size class.

TRBJ1-1	-	-	TRBV20-1	CSAAGGWTTEAFF	TGCAGTGCTGCCGGGGGTTGGACCACTGAAGCTTTCTTT
TRBJ2-3	-	-	TRBV12-3/TRBV12-4	CASSLGDVRDTQYF	TGTGCCAGCAGTTTGGGGGACGTGAGGGATACGCAGTATTTT
TRBJ2-3	many	-	TRBV24-1	CATSDSQRRQQYF	TGTGCCACCAGTGATTCCCAGAGGCGACAGCAGTATTTT
TRBJ2-5	-	TRBD1	TRBV4-3	CASSPWTGEQETQYF	TGCGCCAGCAGCCCGTGGACAGGAGAACAAGAGACCCAGTACTTC
TRBJ2-5	-	TRBD2	TRBV4-1	CASSQRLASDETQYF	TGCGCCAGCAGCCAGAGACTAGCATCCGATGAGACCCAGTACTTC
TRBJ1-2	-	-	TRBV6-2/TRBV6-3	CASSYMGSYGYTF	TGTGCCAGCAGTTACATGGGGAGCTATGGCTACACCTTC
TRBJ2-7	few	-	TRBV7-3	CASSLGAGLGQYF	TGTGCCAGCAGCTTAGGGGCCGGCCTGGGGCAGTACTTC
TRBJ2-3	many	-	TRBV29-1	CSVEAWLTQYF	TGCAGCGTTGAAGCGTGGCTGACGCAGTATTTT
TRBJ2-1	few	-	TRBV4-1	CASSQESDGRWQFF	TGCGCCAGCAGCCAAGAATCTGACGGGCGATGGCAGTTCTTC
TRBJ1-2	-	-	TRBV4-2	CASSQGQGGSDYGYTF	TGTGCCAGCAGCCAAGGCCAAGGGGGTTCGGACTATGGCTACACCTTC
TRBJ1-1	many	-	TRBV15	CATSRPRGRDTEAFF	TGTGCCACCAGCAGACCCCGGGGGCGAGATACTGAAGCTTTCTTT
TRBJ2-2	few	TRBD1	TRBV10-3	CAISEGGGNTGELFF	TGTGCCATCAGTGAAGGGGGCGGGAACACCGGGGAGCTGTTTTTT
TRBJ2-7	few	TRBD2	TRBV10-3	CAISEVSSGGTYEQYF	TGTGCCATCAGTGAGGTCTCTAGCGGTGGGACCTACGAGCAGTACTTC
TRBJ2-7	-	-	TRBV12-3/TRBV12-4	CASSPISQVYEQYF	TGTGCCAGCAGTCCTATATCACAGGTGTACGAGCAGTACTTC
TRBJ2-1	-	-	TRBV9	CASSARKDNEQFF	TGTGCCAGCAGCGCCAGGAAGGACAATGAGCAGTTCTTC
TRBJ1-1	few	-	TRBV20-1	CSARDKGGTEAFF	TGCAGTGCTAGAGATAAGGGAGGCACTGAAGCTTTCTTT
TRBJ2-6	few	-	TRBV18	CASSPIEVSFRSGANVLTF	TGTGCCAGCTCACCGATCGAGGTCTCCTTCCGCTCTGGGGCCAACGTCCTGACTTTC
TRBJ1-5	-	-	TRBV5-1	CASSPGGSTLGNQPQHF	TGCGCCAGCAGTCCCGGGGGCAGCACCTTAGGAAATCAGCCCCAGCATTTT
TRBJ2-7	few	TRBD1	TRBV12-3/TRBV12-4	CASSRGTGLEQYF	TGTGCCAGCAGTCGCGGGACAGGACTTGAGCAGTACTTC
TRBJ2-1	few	-	TRBV19	CASSDRSGSSYNEQFF	TGTGCCAGTAGTGACAGGTCGGGGAGCTCCTACAATGAGCAGTTCTTC
TRBJ2-3	few	-	TRBV11-2	CASSSLGDTQYF	TGTGCCAGCAGCTCTCTAGGGGATACGCAGTATTTT
TRBJ2-1	many	-	TRBV10-3	CATGTIYNEQFF	TGTGCCACCGGGACAATCTACAATGAGCAGTTCTTC
TRBJ2-7	-	-	TRBV2	CASSEPEDWTYEQYF	TGTGCCAGCAGTGAGCCGGAGGACTGGACCTACGAGCAGTACTTC
TRBJ1-2	few	-	TRBV7-9	CASSLGEAYGYTF	TGTGCCAGCAGCTTAGGGGAGGCCTATGGCTACACCTTC
TRBJ2-7	-	-	TRBV27	CASSLKASSYEQYF	TGTGCCAGCAGTTTAAAGGCAAGCTCCTACGAGCAGTACTTC
TRBJ2-7	-	-	TRBV15	CATSSRDGRSYEQYF	TGTGCCACCAGCAGCCGGGACGGCCGATCCTACGAGCAGTACTTC
TRBJ2-7	few	TRBD2	TRBV5-1	CASSLLSPSGPMPPYEQYF	TGCGCCAGCAGCCTCCTAAGTCCTAGCGGGCCTATGCCCCCATACGAGCAGTACTTC
TRBJ2-2	-	-	TRBV27	CASSTQRPGELFF	TGTGCCAGCAGTACCCAAAGGCCCGGGGAGCTGTTTTTT
TRBJ2-7	-	TRBD2	TRBV20-1	CSASRSSGTPYEQYF	TGCAGTGCTAGTCGGTCTAGCGGGACGCCCTACGAGCAGTACTTC
TRBJ2-7	few	TRBD2	TRBV6-1	CASRPGLEVDEQYF	TGTGCCAGCAGGCCGGGACTAGAAGTCGACGAGCAGTACTTC
TRBJ1-5	-	TRBD1	TRBV6-5	CASSLLWTGQRNQPQHF	TGTGCCAGCAGTTTACTGTGGACAGGGCAACGCAATCAGCCCCAGCATTTT
TRBJ2-5	-	TRBD1	TRBV7-2	CASSGWTGAETQYF	TGTGCCAGCAGCGGCTGGACAGGGGCAGAGACCCAGTACTTC
TRBJ2-5	few	-	TRBV12-3/TRBV12-4	CASSLDGSADTQYF	TGTGCCAGCAGTTTAGACGGTAGCGCCGATACCCAGTACTTC
TRBJ1-1	few	-	TRBV12-3/TRBV12-4	CASSVSVGATEAFF	TGTGCCAGCAGTGTATCGGTCGGGGCCACTGAAGCTTTCTTT
TRBJ2-2	-	-	TRBV5-1	CASSESGFTGELFF	TGCGCCAGCAGCGAATCAGGGTTTACCGGGGAGCTGTTTTTT